The clone carrying this T cell receptor beta chain was counted a few times. Its antigen is currently unknown. This sample was taken from a study of beta chain features in type 1 diabetes. Points from the study as a whole: TCRB CDR3s from Type 1 diabetes patients were moderately but significantly shorter in all four CD4+ subsets. The naive, central memory and Treg TCRB repertoires of patients appeared to be more similar to one another than those of healthy donors.

The authors took one heparinised blood draw, averaging about 120 mL, from each donor. A CD45RO/CCR7/CD25/CD127/CD95/CD27 panel sorted naive, central memory, regulatory and stem cell-like memory CD4+ cells. TCRB transcripts that were expressed got sequenced, as all of the isolated RNA had been reverse transcribed. Some clones are missing from TCRdb's copy, which holds only in-frame ones; the method was immunoSEQ multiplex PCR. The table has roughly 300,000 clones, over 7% seen once; the top ten hold approximately 1%. Sample: central memory CD4+ T cells from blood. The sequence was obtained from a man younger than 40 with type 1 diabetes.

The CDR3 reads CASSGSRGETQYF. The CDR3 DNA sequence: TGTGCCAGCAGCGGTAGTAGGGGAGAGACCCAGTACTTC. V and J are TRBV11-2 and TRBJ2-5; D may be TRBD1 (5 bases). The CDR3 is 13 amino acids. V dropped 5 bases and J dropped 4 bases, with 11 bases sitting between them. CDR1 SGHAT and CDR2 FQNNGV come from the germline V gene.